Listed below are T cell receptor beta chains from one sample, sequenced in a study of blood T cell repertoires in COVID-19. TCRdb's table, derived via immunoSEQ multiplex PCR, lists solely in-frame clones and lacks some. The table has some 150,000 clones, 84% seen once. What was sequenced was peripheral blood. These receptors all stem from a human donor in a cohort sampled during active COVID-19. The CDR3 runs from the conserved cysteine through the conserved F or W. Fields, in order: clone size, D gene, J gene, V gene, CDR3 protein, CDR3 DNA. A D gene is named only where the DNA matches it firmly. Rows give clone size only sometimes, using once, few, many, or a class for an expanded clone.

NA | NA | TRBJ2-5 | TRBV5-1 | CASSSSRDQETQYF | TGCGCCAGCAGCTCCTCTCGGGATCAAGAGACCCAGTACTTC
once | NA | TRBJ1-2 | TRBV2 | CASRHRDTLNYGYTF | TGTGCCAGCAGGCACCGGGACACCTTGAACTATGGCTACACCTTC
once | TRBD1 | TRBJ1-2 | TRBV7-9 | CASSRTGGWGYTF | TGTGCCAGCAGCAGGACAGGTGGTTGGGGCTACACCTTC
NA | TRBD1 | TRBJ1-4 | TRBV28 | CASSAYRGRVEKLFF | TGTGCCAGCAGTGCCTACAGGGGGCGGGTTGAAAAACTGTTTTTT
NA | NA | TRBJ1-3 | TRBV9 | CASSVDTSGNTIYF | TGTGCCAGCAGCGTAGACACCTCTGGAAACACCATATATTTT
NA | TRBD1 | TRBJ1-4 | TRBV5-8 | CASNSQGAFNEKLFF | TGTGCCAGCAACTCACAGGGGGCGTTTAATGAAAAACTGTTTTTT
once | TRBD2 | TRBJ2-1 | TRBV4-3 | CASSYGTSGDDEQFF | TGCGCCAGCAGCTACGGGACTAGCGGGGATGATGAGCAGTTCTTC
NA | TRBD1 | TRBJ1-4 | TRBV28 | CASGTGPPKWKLFF | TGTGCCAGCGGGACAGGGCCACCCAAGTGGAAACTGTTTTTT
NA | TRBD1 | TRBJ1-1 | TRBV7-2 | CASSLARGLGNTEAFF | TGTGCCAGCAGCTTAGCCAGGGGGTTGGGGAACACTGAAGCTTTCTTT
once | TRBD1 | TRBJ1-1 | TRBV7-2 | CASSPPGQEGLRAFF | TGTGCCAGCAGCCCCCCTGGACAGGAAGGGTTGCGAGCTTTCTTT
few | NA | TRBJ2-7 | TRBV9 | CASSVAPGAGYEQYF | TGTGCCAGCAGCGTAGCCCCAGGCGCAGGCTACGAGCAGTACTTC
NA | NA | TRBJ2-6 | TRBV2 | CASVESSGANVLTF | TGTGCCAGCGTGGAGTCCTCGGGGGCCAACGTCCTGACTTTC
NA | TRBD1 | TRBJ1-2 | TRBV5-1 | CASSLEAGGMKLGGYTF | TGCGCCAGCAGCTTGGAAGCAGGGGGTATGAAGCTTGGTGGCTACACCTTC
NA | TRBD1 | TRBJ2-2 | TRBV24-1 | CATSAQDRGATGELFF | TGTGCCACCAGTGCCCAGGACAGGGGGGCAACCGGGGAGCTGTTTTTT
NA | TRBD2 | TRBJ2-5 | TRBV10-1 | CASSESSSGEETQYF | TGCGCCAGCAGTGAGTCGTCCAGCGGGGAAGAGACCCAGTACTTC
NA | NA | TRBJ1-2 | TRBV9 | CASSVDGDGYGYTF | TGTGCCAGCAGCGTAGACGGGGATGGGTATGGCTACACCTTC
NA | TRBD2 | TRBJ2-3 | TRBV29-1 | CSVVGGLAGSTDTQYF | TGCAGCGTTGTTGGGGGACTAGCGGGGAGCACAGATACGCAGTATTTT
NA | TRBD1 | TRBJ1-6 | TRBV5-1 | CASSLDSGTGVSPLHF | TGCGCCAGCAGCTTGGATTCCGGGACAGGGGTATCACCCCTCCACTTT